Listed below are T cell receptor beta chains from one sample, sequenced in a study of T cell responses to AZD1222 COVID-19 vaccine. The protocol was immunoSEQ multiplex PCR, while the TCRdb copy is restricted to in-frame clones and leaves out a portion. The table includes around 140,000 clones, approximately 90% detected once. Sequenced here: peripheral blood, sampled on day 0 of AZD1222 vaccination. Every receptor here comes from an adult in good health. Both conserved end residues are part of each CDR3. D genes are given only for firm matches. A clone size is listed for some rows: how often the clone was seen (once, few, many), or a class if it is expanded.

TRBJ1-1	NA	NA	TRBV19	CASMGGLTKAFF	TGTGCCAGTATGGGGGGACTAACCAAAGCTTTCTTT
TRBJ2-7	NA	NA	TRBV15	CATSRVRNYSYEQYF	TGTGCCACCAGCAGAGTTAGGAACTACTCCTACGAGCAGTACTTC
TRBJ2-1	TRBD2	NA	TRBV5-4	CASSPWTSSYNEQFF	TGTGCCAGCAGCCCATGGACTAGCTCCTACAATGAGCAGTTCTTC
TRBJ2-7	TRBD1	NA	TRBV27	CASSLPGQHPYEQYF	TGTGCCAGCAGCTTACCGGGACAGCACCCCTACGAGCAGTACTTC
TRBJ2-1	NA	NA	TRBV11-3	CASSLGSEDSKEQFF	TGTGCCAGCAGCTTAGGAAGTGAGGACAGCAAAGAGCAGTTCTTC
TRBJ1-6	NA	NA	TRBV3-1/TRBV3-2	CASSPRGQLDSSPLHF	TGTGCCAGCAGCCCCAGAGGACAGTTAGACAGTTCACCCCTCCACTTT
TRBJ1-4	NA	NA	TRBV28	CASGAGWEKLFF	TGTGCCAGCGGGGCAGGGTGGGAAAAACTGTTTTTT
TRBJ2-7	NA	NA	TRBV9	CASSAGPRVPFEQYF	TGTGCCAGCAGTGCCGGACCTCGGGTCCCTTTCGAGCAGTACTTC
TRBJ1-6	TRBD1	once	TRBV6-5	CASRGTVGGNSPLHF	TGTGCCAGCAGAGGGACAGTCGGGGGGAATTCACCCCTCCACTTT
TRBJ2-7	TRBD2	NA	TRBV7-6	CASSPHSGSSYEQYF	TGTGCCAGCAGCCCGCATAGCGGGTCTTCCTACGAGCAGTACTTC
TRBJ1-4	TRBD1	NA	TRBV7-8	CASRRTGEKLFF	TGTGCCAGCAGGCGGACAGGAGAAAAACTGTTTTTT
TRBJ1-4	NA	once	TRBV5-1	CASSLSTTNEKLFF	TGCGCCAGCAGCTTATCTACAACTAATGAAAAACTGTTTTTT
TRBJ2-1	TRBD2	NA	TRBV7-2	CASSLALADNEQFF	TGTGCCAGCAGCTTAGCGCTAGCGGACAATGAGCAGTTCTTC
TRBJ2-7	NA	NA	TRBV6-2/TRBV6-3	CASSYGFEAYEQYF	TGTGCCAGCAGTTACGGGTTTGAGGCCTACGAGCAGTACTTC
TRBJ1-1	NA	NA	TRBV6-2/TRBV6-3	CASSSQGNTEAFF	TGTGCCAGCAGTTCTCAGGGGAACACTGAAGCTTTCTTT
TRBJ1-2	TRBD1	NA	TRBV7-9	CASSPRDRVYGYTF	TGTGCCAGCAGCCCGAGGGACAGGGTCTATGGCTACACCTTC
TRBJ2-7	NA	NA	TRBV30	CAWTRALQGEQYF	TGTGCCTGGACCAGGGCTCTACAAGGCGAGCAGTACTTC
TRBJ1-2	NA	NA	TRBV28	CASRPRDYYGYTF	TGTGCCAGCAGGCCCAGGGATTACTATGGCTACACCTTC
TRBJ2-7	TRBD1	NA	TRBV9	CASSPRTGGSYEQYF	TGTGCCAGCAGCCCACGGACAGGGGGATCCTACGAGCAGTACTTC
TRBJ1-1	TRBD1	NA	TRBV18	CASSPAGTGNTEAFF	TGTGCCAGCTCACCCGCCGGGACAGGGAACACTGAAGCTTTCTTT
TRBJ2-1	TRBD1	NA	TRBV25-1	CASISTGIYNEQFF	TGTGCCAGCATCTCGACAGGGATCTACAATGAGCAGTTCTTC
TRBJ2-7	NA	NA	TRBV19	CASSIDRSYEQYF	TGTGCCAGTAGCATCGACAGGTCCTACGAGCAGTACTTC
TRBJ2-7	TRBD2	NA	TRBV9	CASSVSSGASSWEQYF	TGTGCCAGCAGCGTCTCTAGCGGGGCCTCTTCCTGGGAGCAGTACTTC
TRBJ1-1	NA	NA	TRBV3-1/TRBV3-2	CASSPQSSNTEAFF	TGTGCCAGCAGCCCCCAGTCATCGAACACTGAAGCTTTCTTT
TRBJ2-3	NA	NA	TRBV5-4	CASSLTPDTQYF	TGTGCCAGCAGCCTGACCCCAGATACGCAGTATTTT
TRBJ1-5	TRBD1	NA	TRBV6-5	CASIRQGGQPQHF	TGTGCCAGCATCAGACAGGGTGGACAGCCCCAGCATTTT
TRBJ1-3	TRBD1	NA	TRBV7-9	CASSYGTGNTIYF	TGTGCCAGCAGCTACGGGACAGGGAACACCATATATTTT
TRBJ2-1	NA	NA	TRBV4-3	CASSQGRRTPNEQFF	TGCGCCAGCAGCCAAGGACGTAGGACGCCTAATGAGCAGTTCTTC
TRBJ1-6	TRBD1	NA	TRBV4-3	CASSQEDRGLSSPLHF	TGCGCCAGCAGCCAAGAGGACAGGGGGCTATCTTCACCCCTCCACTTT
TRBJ1-2	NA	NA	TRBV15	CATSSGHRWTARGGYTF	TGTGCCACCAGCAGTGGACACAGGTGGACGGCCAGGGGAGGCTACACCTTC
TRBJ2-1	NA	NA	TRBV19	CASRVDRGSYNEQFF	TGTGCCAGTAGGGTCGACCGTGGCTCCTACAATGAGCAGTTCTTC
TRBJ2-2	NA	NA	TRBV5-1	CASSLVTGGTGELFF	TGCGCCAGCAGCTTGGTCACAGGCGGGACCGGGGAGCTGTTTTTT
TRBJ1-5	NA	NA	TRBV11-2	CASSETGYPNQPQHF	TGTGCCAGCAGCGAAACAGGATACCCCAATCAGCCCCAGCATTTT
TRBJ1-1	NA	NA	TRBV7-9	CASSLAGGSEAFF	TGTGCCAGCAGCTTAGCGGGGGGTTCCGAAGCTTTCTTT
TRBJ2-7	NA	NA	TRBV7-9	CASSLAGAGYEQYF	TGTGCCAGCAGCTTAGCGGGGGCGGGTTACGAGCAGTACTTC
TRBJ1-2	TRBD1	NA	TRBV29-1	CSADREGYGYTF	TGCAGCGCGGACAGGGAAGGCTATGGCTACACCTTC
TRBJ2-7	TRBD2	once	TRBV5-6	CASSPPNSGSFLEQYF	TGTGCCAGCAGCCCACCCAACAGCGGGAGTTTCCTCGAGCAGTACTTC
TRBJ1-3	NA	NA	TRBV12-2	CASRLHKIPGNTIYF	TGTGCAAGTCGCTTACATAAAATCCCTGGAAACACCATATATTTT
TRBJ2-2	NA	NA	TRBV25-1	CASSDRPTENTGELFF	TGTGCCAGCAGTGACCGACCTACAGAGAACACCGGGGAGCTGTTTTTT
TRBJ1-1	NA	NA	TRBV7-9	CASSLKAANTEAFF	TGTGCCAGCAGCTTAAAGGCAGCGAACACTGAAGCTTTCTTT